This entry lists 11 T cell receptor beta chains sequenced from one sample in a study of blood T cell repertoires in COVID-19. Repertoires were generated with immunoSEQ multiplex PCR, while TCRdb's copy carries only in-frame clones and drops some. The sample holds 60,000 to 80,000 clones; over 75% are singletons and the top ten take approximately 25%. Sequenced: peripheral blood. These receptors were obtained from a man aged 45-60 years with acute or convalescent COVID-19.

The V call is TRBV5-4, the J call TRBJ2-5, with TRBD1 matching 9 bases. CDR3 size: 15 residues. CDR1 is SGHNT and CDR2 is YYREEE in the germline V gene (reference sequence). V was pared by 4 bases and J by 4 bases, with 8 bases of the junction left unmatched. CDR3 loop: CASSAWTGEVETQYF. In DNA, the CDR3 is TGTGCCAGCAGCGCCTGGACAGGGGAGGTAGAGACCCAGTACTTC.

Notes on this clone: The junction differs from germline at one of its ends, possibly a read error. The CDR3 bases are TGTGCTAGCAGCTTAGCGCCTGGCGGGGGGGCCTCAGATACGCAGTATTTT. Translated, it gives CASSLAPGGGASDTQYF. The chain joins TRBV7-7 to TRBJ2-3; TRBD2 matches at 9 bases. The germline gives CDR1 SSHAT, CDR2 FNYEAQ (reference sequence). The CDR3 length is 17 residues.

This rearrangement joins TRBV10-2 to TRBJ2-5; tentatively, D is TRBD2 (5 bases). Trimming cost V 8 bases and J 2 bases, with 15 bases left between them. The CDR3 contains 14 residues. The germline gives CDR1 WSHSY, CDR2 SAAADI. The CDR3 loop reads CASGLSGSQETQYF. In nucleotides, the CDR3 is TGCGCCAGCGGATTATCGGGATCACAAGAGACCCAGTACTTC.

J is TRBJ2-7 and V is TRBV5-1; tentatively, D is TRBD1 (6 bases). The germline gives CDR1 SGHRS, CDR2 YFSETQ. This CDR3 is built from 14 residues. The V gene lost 5 bases and the J gene lost 0 bases, with 12 bases spanning the gap. The CDR3 sequence is CASRNRDISYEQYF. In nucleotides, the CDR3 is TGCGCCAGCAGAAACAGGGACATCTCCTACGAGCAGTACTTC.

The rearrangement joins TRBV18 to TRBJ2-5; TRBD1 is a possible D gene (6 bases). Germline V gene data show CDR1 as KGHSH and CDR2 as LQKENI. The CDR3 runs 13 residues. V lost 2 bases and J lost 4, with 8 bases in between. The CDR3 region is CASSPVTGETQYF. CDR3 DNA sequence: TGTGCCAGCTCACCAGTGACAGGAGAGACCCAGTACTTC.

The V gene is TRBV7-2, the J gene TRBJ2-2; D uncertain. CDR3 length equals 16 residues. Germline V CDR1 and CDR2: SGHTA, FQGNSA. V gave up 1 base and J gave up 2 bases, with 11 bases separating them. The CDR3 sequence is CASSLVSRHNTGELFF. CDR3 DNA sequence: TGTGCCAGCAGCTTAGTCTCCAGGCATAACACCGGGGAGCTGTTTTTT.

In the case of this clone: Within the sample, other DNA sequences also encode this same CDR3. The rearrangement links TRBV11-3 to TRBJ1-1; maybe TRBD1 (6 bases). The CDR3 totals 13 residues. CDR1 is SGHNT and CDR2 is YENEEA in the germline V gene. V lost 1 base, J lost 7 bases, and 10 bases lay in between. The CDR3 DNA sequence: TGTGCCAGCAGCTTAGGAGGACAGTTTGAAGCTTTCTTT. Amino acid sequence: CASSLGGQFEAFF. Using reference TRBV11-3 and TRBJ1-1 for the parts outside the CDR3, the full variable domain is EAGVVQSPRYKIIEKKQPVAFWCNPISGHNTLYWYLQNLGQGPELLIRYENEEAVDDSQLPKDRFSAERLKGVDSTLKIQPAELGDSAVYLCASSLGGQFEAFFGQGTRLTVV.

This clone was found a few times. The chain combines TRBV5-4 with TRBJ2-3; D might be TRBD2 (5 bases). The CDR3 runs to 16 residues. Germline V lookup: CDR1 SGHNT, CDR2 YYREEE (reference sequence). Trimming shortened V by 5 bases and J by 0 bases, and 16 bases separated the two germline ends. The CDR3 is CASSPADPTSTDTQYF. The DNA of the CDR3 is TGTGCCAGCAGTCCAGCGGACCCAACAAGCACAGATACGCAGTATTTT.

V usage is TRBV18 and J usage is TRBJ1-5; D is unclear. The CDR3 has 13 amino acids. Germline V CDR1 and CDR2: KGHSH, LQKENI. V dropped 2 bases and J dropped 4 bases, with 6 bases sitting between them. Here the CDR3 reads CASSPKQNQPQHF. In DNA form, the CDR3 reads TGTGCCAGCTCACCAAAGCAAAATCAGCCCCAGCATTTT. The full variable domain, rest sourced from reference TRBV18 and TRBJ1-5, is NAGVMQNPRHLVRRRGQEARLRCSPMKGHSHVYWYRQLPEEGLKFMVYLQKENIIDESGMPKERFSAEFPKEGPSILRIQQVVRGDSAAYFCASSPKQNQPQHFGDGTRLSIL.

The CDR3 region is CASSPAGSYEQYF. For the CDR3, the DNA is TGTGCCAGCAGCCCCGCGGGCTCCTACGAGCAGTACTTC. The rearrangement uses TRBV11-3 and TRBJ2-7, with D perhaps matching TRBD2 (5 bases). Trimming removed 5 bases from V and 0 bases from J, with 8 bases in between. CDR1 is SGHNT, CDR2 YENEEA, per germline. The CDR3 is 13 residues long.

The chain joins TRBV3-1 (or the pseudogene TRBV3-2) to TRBJ1-2, with 10 bases aligning to TRBD1. The CDR3 is 17 amino acids. V gave up 1 base and J gave up 8 bases; unmatched junction bases: 13. Germline V gives CDR1 LGHDT, CDR2 YNNKEL (reference sequence). The CDR3 nucleotides read TGTGCCAGCAGCCAAGGTGCAGGGGGACAGGGGTCATGGGGCTACACCTTC. It specifies CASSQGAGGQGSWGYTF.